The clone carrying this TCR beta chain has a handful of counts. What it recognizes is unknown. Trimming cost V 1 base and J 3 bases, with 9 bases left between them. Germline V gives CDR1 KGHSH, CDR2 LQKENI. CDR3 length: 15 residues. A second about 6 to 12 cycle PCR used barcoded and J-beta primers. Template switching added a 12-random-nucleotide identifier to every cDNA molecule. There were at least 3 million CDR3-containing paired-end reads obtained from each sample. MiXCR, run by TCRdb on the 5' RACE reads, gives a single entry per CDR3 protein. The sample shows some 1.5 million distinct CDR3 sequences, 35% to 45% of them seen only once. No fewer than 7 million PBMCs went into each sample. The data are from a study of blood T cells in healthy people across ages. The study's findings and limits: Roughly linear age-related decline in beta diversity appeared, significant by age about 40.

Sequencing input: blood. This chain links TRBV18 with TRBJ1-4; possibly TRBD1 for D (6 bases). The source of this sequence is a woman between 18 and 29 years old in good health. The CDR3 loop is CASSPLGHPNEKLFF. Here the CDR3 DNA reads TGTGCCAGCTCACCACTGGGACACCCTAATGAAAAACTGTTTTTT.